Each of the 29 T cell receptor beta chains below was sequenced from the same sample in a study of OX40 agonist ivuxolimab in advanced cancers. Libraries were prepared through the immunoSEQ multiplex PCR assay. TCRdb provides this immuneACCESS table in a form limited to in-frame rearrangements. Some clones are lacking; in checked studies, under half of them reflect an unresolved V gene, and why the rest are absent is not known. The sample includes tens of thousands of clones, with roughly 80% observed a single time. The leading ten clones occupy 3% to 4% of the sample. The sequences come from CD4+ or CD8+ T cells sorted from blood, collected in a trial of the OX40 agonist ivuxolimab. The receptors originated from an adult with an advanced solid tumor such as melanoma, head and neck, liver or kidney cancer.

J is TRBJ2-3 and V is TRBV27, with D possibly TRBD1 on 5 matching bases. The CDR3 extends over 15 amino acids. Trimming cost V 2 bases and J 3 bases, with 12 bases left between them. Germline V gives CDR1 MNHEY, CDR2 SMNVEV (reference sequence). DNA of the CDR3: TGTGCCAGCAGTTTAAAAGGGGCAACTACAGATACGCAGTATTTT. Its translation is CASSLKGATTDTQYF.

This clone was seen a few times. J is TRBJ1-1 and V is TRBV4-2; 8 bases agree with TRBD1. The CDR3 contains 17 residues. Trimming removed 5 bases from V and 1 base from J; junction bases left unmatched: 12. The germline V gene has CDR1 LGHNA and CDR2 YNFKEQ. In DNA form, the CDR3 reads TGTGCCAGCAGCTACATCGCCTTCAGGGGGCGGAACACTGAAGCTTTCTTT. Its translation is CASSYIAFRGRNTEAFF.

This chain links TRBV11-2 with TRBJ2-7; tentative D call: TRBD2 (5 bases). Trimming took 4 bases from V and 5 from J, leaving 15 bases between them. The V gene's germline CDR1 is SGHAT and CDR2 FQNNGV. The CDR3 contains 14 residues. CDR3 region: CASSSITSGNEQYF. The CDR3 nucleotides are TGTGCCAGCAGCTCAATTACCTCGGGGAACGAGCAGTACTTC.

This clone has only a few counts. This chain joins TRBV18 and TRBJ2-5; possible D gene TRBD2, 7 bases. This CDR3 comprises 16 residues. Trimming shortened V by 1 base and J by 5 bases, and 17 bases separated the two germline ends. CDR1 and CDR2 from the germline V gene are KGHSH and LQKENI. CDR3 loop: CASSPRSRGGRETQYF. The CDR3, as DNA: TGTGCCAGCTCACCACGGTCGAGGGGGGGTCGGGAGACCCAGTACTTC.

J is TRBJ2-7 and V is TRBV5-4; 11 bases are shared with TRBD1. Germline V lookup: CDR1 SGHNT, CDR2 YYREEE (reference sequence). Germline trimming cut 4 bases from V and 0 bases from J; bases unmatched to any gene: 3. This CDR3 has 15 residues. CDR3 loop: CASSPGQGDSYEQYF. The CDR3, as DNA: TGTGCCAGCAGCCCGGGACAGGGGGACTCCTACGAGCAGTACTTC. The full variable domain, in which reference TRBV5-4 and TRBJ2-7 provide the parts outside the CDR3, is ETGVTQSPTHLIKTRGQQVTLRCSSQSGHNTVSWYQQALGQGPQFIFQYYREEENGRGNFPPRFSGLQFPNYSSELNVNALELDDSALYLCASSPGQGDSYEQYFGPGTRLTVT.

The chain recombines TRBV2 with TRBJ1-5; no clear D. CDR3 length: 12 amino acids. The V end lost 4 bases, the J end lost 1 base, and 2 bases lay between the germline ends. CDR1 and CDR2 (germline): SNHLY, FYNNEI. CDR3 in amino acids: CASSASNQPQHF. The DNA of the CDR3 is TGTGCCAGCAGTGCAAGCAATCAGCCCCAGCATTTT.

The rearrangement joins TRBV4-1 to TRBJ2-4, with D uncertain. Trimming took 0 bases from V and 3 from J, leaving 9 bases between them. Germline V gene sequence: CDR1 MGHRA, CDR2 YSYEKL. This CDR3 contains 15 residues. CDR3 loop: CASSQDGQYKNIQYF. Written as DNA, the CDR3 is TGCGCCAGCAGCCAAGATGGGCAGTACAAAAACATTCAGTACTTC.

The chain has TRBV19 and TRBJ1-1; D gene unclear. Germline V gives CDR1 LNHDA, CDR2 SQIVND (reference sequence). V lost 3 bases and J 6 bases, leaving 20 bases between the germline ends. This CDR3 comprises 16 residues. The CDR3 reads CASSISPGGIGAEAFF. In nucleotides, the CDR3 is TGTGCCAGTAGTATTAGTCCGGGAGGGATAGGTGCTGAAGCTTTCTTT.

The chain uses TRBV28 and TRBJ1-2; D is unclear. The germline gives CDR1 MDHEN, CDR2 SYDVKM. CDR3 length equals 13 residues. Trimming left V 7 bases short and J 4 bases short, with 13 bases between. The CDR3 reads CASTEARGYGYTF. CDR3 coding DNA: TGTGCCAGCACCGAAGCCCGGGGCTATGGCTACACCTTC.

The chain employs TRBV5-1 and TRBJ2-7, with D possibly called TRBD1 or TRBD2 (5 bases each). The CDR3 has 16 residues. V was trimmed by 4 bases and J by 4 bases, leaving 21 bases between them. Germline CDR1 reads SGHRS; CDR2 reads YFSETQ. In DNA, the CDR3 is TGCGCCAGCAGCCTCGGGTGGGGCAGGGACCTGTACGAGCAGTACTTC. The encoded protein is CASSLGWGRDLYEQYF.

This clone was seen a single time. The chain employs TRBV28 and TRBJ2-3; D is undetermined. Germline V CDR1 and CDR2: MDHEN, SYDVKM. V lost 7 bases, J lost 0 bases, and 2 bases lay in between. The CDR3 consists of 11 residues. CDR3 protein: CASTSTDTQYF. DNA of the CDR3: TGTGCCAGCACAAGCACAGATACGCAGTATTTT.

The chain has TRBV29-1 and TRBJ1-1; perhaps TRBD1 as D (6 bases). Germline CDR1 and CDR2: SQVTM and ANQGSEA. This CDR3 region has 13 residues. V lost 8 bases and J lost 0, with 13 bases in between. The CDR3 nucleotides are TGCAGCCCCTGGACAGTGATGAACACTGAAGCTTTCTTT. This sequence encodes CSPWTVMNTEAFF.

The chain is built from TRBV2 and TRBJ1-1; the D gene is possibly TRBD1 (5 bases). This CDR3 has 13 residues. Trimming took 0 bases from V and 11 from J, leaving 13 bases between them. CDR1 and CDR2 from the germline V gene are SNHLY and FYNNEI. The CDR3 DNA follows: TGTGCCAGCAGTGAAGCGCGTGGGGGAATGGCTTTCTTT. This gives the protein CASSEARGGMAFF.

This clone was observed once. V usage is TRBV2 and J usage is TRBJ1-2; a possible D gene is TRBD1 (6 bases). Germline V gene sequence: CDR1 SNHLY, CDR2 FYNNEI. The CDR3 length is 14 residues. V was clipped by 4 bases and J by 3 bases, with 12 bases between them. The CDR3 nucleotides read TGTGCCAGCAGTGTAACAGGGTCGGACTATGGCTACACCTTC. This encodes CASSVTGSDYGYTF.

CDR3 protein: CASKQGEVYEQYF. DNA of the CDR3: TGCGCCAGCAAACAGGGGGAAGTCTACGAGCAGTACTTC. The chain has TRBV10-2 and TRBJ2-7; the match to TRBD1 covers 8 bases. The CDR3 is 13 amino acids. Per the germline V gene, CDR1 is WSHSY and CDR2 is SAAADI. Germline trimming cut 7 bases from V and 3 bases from J; bases unmatched to any gene: 5.

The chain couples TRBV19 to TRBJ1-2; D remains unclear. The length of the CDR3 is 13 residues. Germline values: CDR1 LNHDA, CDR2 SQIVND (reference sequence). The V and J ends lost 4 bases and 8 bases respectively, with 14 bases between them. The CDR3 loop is CASSTAPGGGYTF. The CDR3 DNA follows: TGTGCCAGTAGTACGGCCCCGGGTGGCGGCTACACCTTC.

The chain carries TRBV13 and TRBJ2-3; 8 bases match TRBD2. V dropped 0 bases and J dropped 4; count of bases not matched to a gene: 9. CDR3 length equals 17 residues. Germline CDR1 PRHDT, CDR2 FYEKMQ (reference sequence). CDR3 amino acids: CASSLGFAGLGSDTQYF. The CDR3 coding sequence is TGTGCCAGCAGCTTAGGGTTTGCGGGACTAGGGTCAGATACGCAGTATTTT.

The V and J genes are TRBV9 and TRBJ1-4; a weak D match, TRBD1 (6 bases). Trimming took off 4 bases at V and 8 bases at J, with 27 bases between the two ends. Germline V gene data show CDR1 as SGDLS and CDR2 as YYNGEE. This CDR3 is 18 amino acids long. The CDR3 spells CASSPGRGAGVRNEKLFF. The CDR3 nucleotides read TGTGCCAGCAGCCCCGGACGGGGGGCCGGTGTTCGGAACGAAAAACTGTTTTTT.

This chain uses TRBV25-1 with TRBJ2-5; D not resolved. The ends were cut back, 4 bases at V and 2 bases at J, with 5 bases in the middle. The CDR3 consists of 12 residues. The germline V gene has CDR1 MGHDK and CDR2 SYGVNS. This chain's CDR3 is CASSGPQETQYF. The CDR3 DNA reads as TGTGCCAGCAGTGGCCCTCAAGAGACCCAGTACTTC.

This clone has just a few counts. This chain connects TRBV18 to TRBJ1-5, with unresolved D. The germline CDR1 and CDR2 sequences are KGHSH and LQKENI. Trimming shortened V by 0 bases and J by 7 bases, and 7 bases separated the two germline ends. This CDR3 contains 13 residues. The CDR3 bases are TGTGCCAGCTCACCACCCCGGGGACAGCCCCAGCATTTT. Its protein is CASSPPRGQPQHF.

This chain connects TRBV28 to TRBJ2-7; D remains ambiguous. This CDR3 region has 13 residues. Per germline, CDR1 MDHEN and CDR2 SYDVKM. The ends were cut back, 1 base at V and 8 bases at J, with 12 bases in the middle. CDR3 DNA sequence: TGTGCCAGCAGTTTATTGGATTGGCCCCAGCAGTACTTC. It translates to CASSLLDWPQQYF.

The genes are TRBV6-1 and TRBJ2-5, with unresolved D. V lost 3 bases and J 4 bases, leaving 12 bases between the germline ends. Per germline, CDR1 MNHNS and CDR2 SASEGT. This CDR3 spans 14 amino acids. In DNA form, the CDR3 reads TGTGCCAGCAGTGAGCCATTCACACGAGAGACCCAGTACTTC. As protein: CASSEPFTRETQYF.

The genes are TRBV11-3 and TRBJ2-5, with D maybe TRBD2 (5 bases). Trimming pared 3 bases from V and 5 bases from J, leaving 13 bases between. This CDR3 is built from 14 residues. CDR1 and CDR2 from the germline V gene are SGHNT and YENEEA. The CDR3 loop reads CASSFLQPGETQYF. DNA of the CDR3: TGTGCCAGCAGCTTCCTTCAGCCGGGGGAGACCCAGTACTTC.

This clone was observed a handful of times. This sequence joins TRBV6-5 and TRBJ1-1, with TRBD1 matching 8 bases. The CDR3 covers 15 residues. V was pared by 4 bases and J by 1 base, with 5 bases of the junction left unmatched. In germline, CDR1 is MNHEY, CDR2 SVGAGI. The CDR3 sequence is CASSSLGQGNTEAFF. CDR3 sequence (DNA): TGTGCCAGCAGTTCCCTCGGACAGGGGAACACTGAAGCTTTCTTT.

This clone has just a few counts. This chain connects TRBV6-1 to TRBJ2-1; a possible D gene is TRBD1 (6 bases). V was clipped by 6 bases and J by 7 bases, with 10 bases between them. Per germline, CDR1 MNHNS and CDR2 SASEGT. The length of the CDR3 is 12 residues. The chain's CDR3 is CASRRGQNEQFF. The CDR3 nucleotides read TGTGCCAGCAGACGCGGACAGAATGAGCAGTTCTTC.

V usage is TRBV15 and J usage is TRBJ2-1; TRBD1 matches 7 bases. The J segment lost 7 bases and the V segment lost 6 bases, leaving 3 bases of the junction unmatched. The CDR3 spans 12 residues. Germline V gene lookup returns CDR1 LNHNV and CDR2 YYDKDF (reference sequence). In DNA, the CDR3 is TGTGCCACCAGTCGGGACAGAAATGAGCAGTTCTTC. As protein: CATSRDRNEQFF.

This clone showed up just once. The CDR3 DNA sequence: TGTGCCAGCGGTCCAGAAAGGGCCTACAATGAGCAGTTCTTC. As protein: CASGPERAYNEQFF. The rearrangement uses TRBV2 and TRBJ2-1; no clear D. V lost 8 bases and J 2 bases, leaving 13 bases between the germline ends. Per the germline V gene, CDR1 is SNHLY and CDR2 is FYNNEI. The CDR3 has 14 residues.

CDR3 in amino acids: CASSPGRPTDTQYF. The CDR3 DNA sequence: TGCGCCAGCAGCCCGGGACGGCCCACAGATACGCAGTATTTT. The chain combines TRBV5-1 with TRBJ2-3; D is tentatively TRBD1 or TRBD2 (5 bases each). Germline-derived CDR1 and CDR2 are SGHRS and YFSETQ. The ends were cut back, 4 bases at V and 2 bases at J, with 11 bases in the middle. This CDR3 is built from 14 residues.

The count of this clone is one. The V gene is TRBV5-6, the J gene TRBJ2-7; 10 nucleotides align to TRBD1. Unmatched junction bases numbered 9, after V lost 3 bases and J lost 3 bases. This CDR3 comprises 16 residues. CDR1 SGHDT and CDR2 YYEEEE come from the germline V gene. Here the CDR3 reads CASSYGVGQGVYEQYF. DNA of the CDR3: TGTGCCAGCAGCTATGGTGTTGGACAGGGGGTCTACGAGCAGTACTTC.